The rows below give T cell receptor beta chains drawn from one sample of a study of CD8 T cells in Susac syndrome. Each CDR3 protein is one row after TCRdb ran MiXCR on the immunoSEQ multiplex PCR reads. The sample has about 150,000 distinct CDR3 sequences; roughly 95% are singletons. Sequenced: CD8+ T cells from PBMCs. All receptors derive from a human donor with multiple sclerosis. The CDR3 runs from the conserved cysteine through the conserved F or W. The D gene is left open where the match is weak. A clone size is listed for some rows: how often the clone was seen (once, few, many), or a class if it is expanded.

CDR3: CSVELEGKNTEAFF
DNA: TGCAGCGTTGAGTTAGAGGGGAAGAACACTGAAGCTTTCTTT
D: -
V: TRBV29-1
size: -
J: TRBJ1-1

CDR3: CASSLGRNEQYF
DNA: TGTGCCAGCAGCTTAGGCAGGAACGAGCAGTACTTC
D: -
V: TRBV7-9
size: -
J: TRBJ2-7

CDR3: CSAPLFKTKNIQYF
DNA: TGCAGTGCTCCGCTTTTTAAAACCAAAAACATTCAGTACTTC
D: -
V: TRBV20-1
size: -
J: TRBJ2-4

CDR3: CASSSWTGQETQYF
DNA: TGTGCCAGCAGTTCTTGGACGGGACAAGAGACCCAGTACTTC
D: -
V: TRBV6-1
size: few
J: TRBJ2-5

CDR3: CASSPPGHFYEQYF
DNA: TGTGCCAGCAGTCCGCCGGGACACTTCTACGAGCAGTACTTC
D: -
V: TRBV12-3/TRBV12-4
size: -
J: TRBJ2-7

CDR3: CASSSGAGANVLTF
DNA: TGTGCCAGCAGCTCCGGGGCTGGGGCCAACGTCCTGACTTTC
D: -
V: TRBV7-9
size: -
J: TRBJ2-6

CDR3: CASSNQLTGYEQYF
DNA: TGTGCCAGCAGCAACCAGCTTACAGGCTACGAGCAGTACTTC
D: -
V: TRBV12-3/TRBV12-4
size: -
J: TRBJ2-7

CDR3: CASSLGTGISYEQYF
DNA: TGTGCCAGTAGCCTTGGGACAGGGATCTCCTACGAGCAGTACTTC
D: TRBD1
V: TRBV19
size: -
J: TRBJ2-7

CDR3: CASSVEAPRATSTDTQYF
DNA: TGTGCCAGCAGCGTAGAGGCGCCCCGGGCCACTAGCACAGATACGCAGTATTTT
D: -
V: TRBV9
size: -
J: TRBJ2-3

CDR3: CASSPWGGAGTEAFF
DNA: TGTGCCAGCAGTCCCTGGGGGGGAGCGGGCACTGAAGCTTTCTTT
D: -
V: TRBV12-3/TRBV12-4
size: -
J: TRBJ1-1

CDR3: CSADEGTEAFF
DNA: TGCAGTGCAGACGAGGGTACTGAAGCTTTCTTT
D: -
V: TRBV20-1
size: -
J: TRBJ1-1

CDR3: CATSSSGAAYNEQFF
DNA: TGTGCCACCAGCAGCTCGGGGGCCGCCTACAATGAGCAGTTCTTC
D: -
V: TRBV15
size: -
J: TRBJ2-1

CDR3: CSVELAGQGAYEQYF
DNA: TGCAGCGTTGAGCTCGCGGGACAGGGGGCGTACGAGCAGTACTTC
D: TRBD1
V: TRBV29-1
size: -
J: TRBJ2-7

CDR3: CAWKLPGEAFF
DNA: TGTGCCTGGAAACTGCCGGGGGAAGCTTTCTTT
D: -
V: TRBV30
size: -
J: TRBJ1-1

CDR3: CASSWYSNQPQHF
DNA: TGTGCCAGCAGCTGGTATAGCAATCAGCCCCAGCATTTT
D: -
V: TRBV7-9
size: -
J: TRBJ1-5

CDR3: CASSMRTSGYNEQFF
DNA: TGTGCCAGTAGTATGAGGACTAGCGGATACAATGAGCAGTTCTTC
D: TRBD2
V: TRBV19
size: -
J: TRBJ2-1

CDR3: CASSQEGGQGNSPLHF
DNA: TGCGCCAGCAGCCAAGAGGGTGGACAGGGGAATTCACCCCTCCACTTT
D: TRBD1
V: TRBV4-1
size: -
J: TRBJ1-6

CDR3: CASSSYNRRITEAFF
DNA: TGTGCCAGCAGCTCCTACAATCGACGGATCACTGAAGCTTTCTTT
D: -
V: TRBV5-6
size: -
J: TRBJ1-1

CDR3: CSVEVGHSSTDTQYF
DNA: TGCAGCGTTGAAGTTGGTCACTCTAGCACAGATACGCAGTATTTT
D: -
V: TRBV29-1
size: -
J: TRBJ2-3

CDR3: CSVSPGTANTGELFF
DNA: TGCAGCGTTTCTCCCGGGACAGCGAACACCGGGGAGCTGTTTTTT
D: TRBD1
V: TRBV29-1
size: -
J: TRBJ2-2

CDR3: CASSSTPGPSSYEQYF
DNA: TGTGCCAGCAGTTCCACCCCCGGACCCAGCTCCTACGAGCAGTACTTC
D: -
V: TRBV27
size: -
J: TRBJ2-7

CDR3: CASRVEDYGYTF
DNA: TGTGCCAGTAGGGTGGAGGACTATGGCTACACCTTC
D: -
V: TRBV19
size: -
J: TRBJ1-2

CDR3: CASSLPSTWGTDTQYF
DNA: TGTGCCAGCAGCTTACCCTCCACCTGGGGCACAGATACGCAGTATTTT
D: -
V: TRBV7-2
size: -
J: TRBJ2-3

CDR3: CASGDPGANVLTF
DNA: TGTGCCAGCGGGGACCCTGGGGCCAACGTCCTGACTTTC
D: -
V: TRBV12-3/TRBV12-4
size: -
J: TRBJ2-6

CDR3: CASSEDPGGVTEAFF
DNA: TGTGCCAGCAGTGAAGACCCGGGAGGGGTCACTGAAGCTTTCTTT
D: -
V: TRBV2
size: -
J: TRBJ1-1

CDR3: CSASTATNYGYTF
DNA: TGCAGTGCTAGTACAGCCACTAACTATGGCTACACCTTC
D: -
V: TRBV20-1
size: -
J: TRBJ1-2